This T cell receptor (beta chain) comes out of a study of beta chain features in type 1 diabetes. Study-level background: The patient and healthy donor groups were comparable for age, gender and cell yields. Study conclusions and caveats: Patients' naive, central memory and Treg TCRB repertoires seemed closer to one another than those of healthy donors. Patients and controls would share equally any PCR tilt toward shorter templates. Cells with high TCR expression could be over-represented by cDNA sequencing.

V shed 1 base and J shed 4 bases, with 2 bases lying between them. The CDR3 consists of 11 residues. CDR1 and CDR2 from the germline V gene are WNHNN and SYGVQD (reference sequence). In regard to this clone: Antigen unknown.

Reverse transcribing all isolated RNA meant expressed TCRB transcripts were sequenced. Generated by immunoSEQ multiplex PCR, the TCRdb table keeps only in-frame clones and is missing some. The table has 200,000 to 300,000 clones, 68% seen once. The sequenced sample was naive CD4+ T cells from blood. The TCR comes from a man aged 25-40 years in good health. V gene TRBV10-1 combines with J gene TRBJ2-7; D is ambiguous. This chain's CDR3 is CASSELYEQYF. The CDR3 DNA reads TGCGCCAGCAGTGAGTTATACGAGCAGTACTTC.